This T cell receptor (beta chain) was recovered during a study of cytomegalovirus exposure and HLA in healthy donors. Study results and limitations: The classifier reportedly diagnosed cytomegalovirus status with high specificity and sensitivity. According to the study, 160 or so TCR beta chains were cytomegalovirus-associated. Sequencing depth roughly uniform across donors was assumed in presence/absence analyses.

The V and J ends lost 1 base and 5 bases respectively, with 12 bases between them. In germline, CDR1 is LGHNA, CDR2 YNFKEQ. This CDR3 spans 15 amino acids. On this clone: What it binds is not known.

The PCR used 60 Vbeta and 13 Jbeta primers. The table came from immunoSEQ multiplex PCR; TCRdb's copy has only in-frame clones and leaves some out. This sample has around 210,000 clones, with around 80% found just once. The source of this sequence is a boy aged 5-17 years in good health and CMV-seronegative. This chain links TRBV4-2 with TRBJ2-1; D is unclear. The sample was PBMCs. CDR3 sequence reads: CASSQASSKNNEQFF. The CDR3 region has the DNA TGTGCCAGCAGCCAAGCCTCGTCTAAAAACAATGAGCAGTTCTTC.